These 13 T cell receptor beta chains came from one sample sequenced in a study of T cell changes during pregnancy in multiple sclerosis. Generated by immunoSEQ multiplex PCR, the TCRdb table keeps only in-frame clones and is missing some. The sample has about 15,000 clones, almost 85% seen once; the top ten hold about 18%. The starting material was CD8+ T cells from peripheral blood mononuclear cells, obtained in the third trimester of pregnancy. The origin of the receptors is a female donor in good health, enrolled as a control in a pregnancy study.

The J gene is TRBJ1-6, the V gene TRBV27, with 9 bases fitting TRBD1. V trimming: 8 bases; J trimming: 8 bases; junction bases outside the gene matches: 4. In germline, CDR1 is MNHEY, CDR2 SMNVEV (reference sequence). The CDR3 extends over 13 amino acids. For the CDR3, the DNA is TGTGCCAGCGGGGACAGGGCGCATTCACCCCTCCACTTT. Translating it yields CASGDRAHSPLHF.

V and J are TRBV5-8 and TRBJ2-4; 8 bases map to TRBD1. Germline CDR1 is SGHTS and CDR2 is YDEGEE. Germline trimming cut 5 bases from V and 2 bases from J; bases unmatched to any gene: 9. CDR3 length: 16 residues. In DNA form, the CDR3 reads TGTGCCAGCAGATCCATCCAGGGGGCCTCCAAAAACATTCAGTACTTC. Its translation is CASRSIQGASKNIQYF.

The V gene is TRBV30, the J gene TRBJ2-7, with 7 bases lining up with TRBD1. The V segment lost 2 bases and the J segment 3 bases; nucleotides outside the gene matches: 10. CDR1 and CDR2 (germline): GTSNPN, SVGIG (reference sequence). There are 15 residues in the CDR3. The CDR3 DNA reads as TGTGCCTGGAGTAATGACAGGGAATACATCTACGAGCAGTACTTC. Translating it yields CAWSNDREYIYEQYF. The full variable domain, completed using reference TRBV30 and TRBJ2-7, is SQTIHQWPATLVQPVGSPLSLECTVEGTSNPNLYWYRQAAGRGLQLLFYSVGIGQISSEVPQNLSASRPQDRQFILSSKKLLLSDSGFYLCAWSNDREYIYEQYFGPGTRLTVT.

J is TRBJ2-3 and V is TRBV5-1; D call uncertain. This CDR3 is 15 amino acids long. Trimming left V 0 bases short and J 0 bases short, with 8 bases between. Germline CDR1 SGHRS, CDR2 YFSETQ. The CDR3 reads CASSLGQQSTDTQYF. The DNA for the CDR3 is TGCGCCAGCAGCTTGGGCCAACAGAGCACAGATACGCAGTATTTT.

The chain combines TRBV6-4 with TRBJ2-1; D not certain. There are 13 residues in the CDR3. V was shortened by 2 bases and J by 8 bases, with 10 bases between the two germline ends. Germline-derived CDR1 and CDR2 are MRHNA and SNTAGT. The CDR3 loop reads CASSDAGEDEQFF. CDR3 sequence (DNA): TGTGCCAGCAGTGACGCCGGCGAGGATGAGCAGTTCTTC.

The rearrangement uses TRBV7-9 and TRBJ2-2; the D gene is possibly TRBD2 (5 bases). Deletions cut 5 bases from V and 3 bases from J, with 10 bases between. The length of the CDR3 is 14 residues. Germline values: CDR1 SEHNR, CDR2 FQNEAQ (reference sequence). CDR3 amino acids: CASSPRAYTGELFF. DNA for the CDR3: TGTGCCAGCAGCCCGCGGGCGTACACCGGGGAGCTGTTTTTT.

The chain's CDR3 is CAISPGTPNTEAFF. The CDR3 DNA reads TGTGCCATCAGCCCCGGGACACCGAACACTGAAGCTTTCTTT. The chain links TRBV10-3 to TRBJ1-1, with a tentative D call TRBD1 (6 bases). This CDR3 is built from 14 residues. Trimming removed 6 bases at V and 1 base at J, with 12 bases between. Germline assignment: CDR1 ENHRY and CDR2 SYGVKD.

This sequence joins TRBV6-5 and TRBJ2-2; tentatively, D is TRBD1 (5 bases). The CDR3 is made up of 16 amino acids. CDR1 is MNHEY and CDR2 is SVGAGI in the germline V gene. With 2 bases removed from V and 4 bases from J, the gap between germline ends came to 14 bases. The CDR3 loop reads CASSYPEGASTGELFF. The CDR3 nucleotides are TGTGCCAGCAGTTACCCCGAAGGGGCCTCCACCGGGGAGCTGTTTTTT.

This clone has just a few counts. The rearrangement links TRBV7-8 to TRBJ2-1, with 8 positions matching TRBD1. Germline assignment: CDR1 SGHVS and CDR2 FQNEAQ. Trimming cost V 6 bases and J 4 bases; bases outside gene matches: 8. CDR3 length: 15 residues. CDR3 in amino acids: CASRETGGSYNEQFF. CDR3 DNA: TGTGCCAGCAGGGAAACAGGGGGGAGTTACAATGAGCAGTTCTTC.

J is TRBJ1-1 and V is TRBV7-8; the match to TRBD1 covers 7 bases. Germline assignment: CDR1 SGHVS and CDR2 FQNEAQ. Trimming took 0 bases from V and 4 from J; bases not matched to a gene: 5. The CDR3 contains 15 residues. The CDR3 protein is CASSLARQGGTEAFF. CDR3 DNA: TGTGCCAGCAGCTTAGCAAGACAGGGTGGCACTGAAGCTTTCTTT.

The rearrangement joins TRBV27 to TRBJ2-7; perhaps TRBD2 as D (7 bases). V was cut by 8 bases and J by 7 bases, with 24 bases left in between. Germline CDR1 reads MNHEY; CDR2 reads SMNVEV (reference sequence). The CDR3 is made up of 15 amino acids. CDR3 coding DNA: TGTGCCAGCGGGCTGGGGGGGGCGGAAAGTGATGAGCAGTACTTC. Its protein is CASGLGGAESDEQYF.

The CDR3 bases are TGTGCCAGCAGCGTAGCTCAGGTACTAGCGGGGTCGAATGAGCAGTTCTTC. Its translation is CASSVAQVLAGSNEQFF. The chain couples TRBV9 to TRBJ2-1; 10 positions agree with TRBD2. In germline, CDR1 is SGDLS, CDR2 YYNGEE. Losses at the gene ends were 0 bases for V and 7 bases for J; bases not matched to a gene: 10. The CDR3 consists of 17 residues.

Comments on this clone: Compared with germline, one end of the junction differs, possibly owing to a read error. V gene TRBV19 combines with J gene TRBJ1-2; D might be TRBD1 (5 bases). The CDR3 consists of 14 residues. Germline lookup yields CDR1 LNHDA and CDR2 SQIVND (reference sequence). The CDR3 loop reads CASSIDYAGRESTF. DNA of the CDR3: TGTGCCAGTAGTATAGATTATGCAGGGCGGGAATCTACATTC.